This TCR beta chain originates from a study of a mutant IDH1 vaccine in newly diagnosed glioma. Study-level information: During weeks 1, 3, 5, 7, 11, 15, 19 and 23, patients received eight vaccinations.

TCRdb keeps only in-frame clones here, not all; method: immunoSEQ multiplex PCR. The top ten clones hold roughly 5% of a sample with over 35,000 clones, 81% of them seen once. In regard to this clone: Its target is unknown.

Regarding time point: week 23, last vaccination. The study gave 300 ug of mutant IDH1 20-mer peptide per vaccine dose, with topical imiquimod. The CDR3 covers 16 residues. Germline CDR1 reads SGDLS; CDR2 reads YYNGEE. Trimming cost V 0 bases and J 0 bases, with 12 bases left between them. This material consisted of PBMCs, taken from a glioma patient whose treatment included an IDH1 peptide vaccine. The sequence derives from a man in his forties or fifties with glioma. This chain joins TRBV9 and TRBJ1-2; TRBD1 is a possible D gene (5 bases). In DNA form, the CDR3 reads TGTGCCAGCAGCGTAGGTGACAGACTCACTAACTATGGCTACACCTTC. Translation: CASSVGDRLTNYGYTF.